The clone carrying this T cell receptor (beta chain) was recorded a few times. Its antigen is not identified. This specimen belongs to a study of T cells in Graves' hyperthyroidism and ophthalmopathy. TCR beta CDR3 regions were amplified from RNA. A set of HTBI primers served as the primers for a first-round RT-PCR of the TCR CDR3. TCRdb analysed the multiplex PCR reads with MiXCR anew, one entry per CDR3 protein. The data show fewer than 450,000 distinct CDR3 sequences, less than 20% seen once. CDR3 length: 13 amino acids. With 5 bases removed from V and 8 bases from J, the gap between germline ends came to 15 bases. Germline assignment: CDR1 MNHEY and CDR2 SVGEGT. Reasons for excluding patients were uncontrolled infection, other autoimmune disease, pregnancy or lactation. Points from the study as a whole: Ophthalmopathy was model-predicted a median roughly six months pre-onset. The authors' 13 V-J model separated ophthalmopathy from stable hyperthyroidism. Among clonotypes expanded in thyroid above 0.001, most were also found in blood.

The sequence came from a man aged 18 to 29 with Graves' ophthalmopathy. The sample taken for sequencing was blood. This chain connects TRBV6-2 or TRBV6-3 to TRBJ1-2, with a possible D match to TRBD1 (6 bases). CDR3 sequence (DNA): TGTGCCAGCAGTACTCCGACCCAGGGGGGCTACACCTTC. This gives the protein CASSTPTQGGYTF.